The 10 T cell receptor beta chains below come from one sample, sequenced in a study of blood T cell repertoires in COVID-19. Sequenced by immunoSEQ multiplex PCR; TCRdb stores in-frame clones only, minus some. The sample consists of 120,000 or so clones, approximately 81% of them appearing once. Sequencing was performed on peripheral blood. These receptors all come from a woman between 45 and 65 years old with acute or convalescent COVID-19.

This clone was picked up a small number of times. The junction departs from germline at one end; a sequencing error may be responsible. CDR3 nucleotides: TGTGCCAGCAGGTTAGACAGGAACTACGAGCAGTACTTC. Its protein product is CASRLDRNYEQYF. The rearrangement joins TRBV7-8 to TRBJ2-7, with D possibly TRBD1 on 6 matching bases. The germline V gene has CDR1 SGHVS and CDR2 FQNEAQ. This CDR3 spans 13 amino acids.

The chain's CDR3 is CATRDRGKGTEAFF. Here the CDR3 DNA reads TGTGCCACCAGAGACAGGGGGAAGGGGACTGAAGCTTTCTTT. The rearrangement joins TRBV5-4 to TRBJ1-1; TRBD1 aligns across 9 bases. The V segment lost 9 bases and the J segment 5 bases; nucleotides outside the gene matches: 11. This CDR3 spans 14 amino acids. CDR1 and CDR2 from the germline V gene are SGHNT and YYREEE (reference sequence). Full variable domain (remainder filled in from reference TRBV5-4 and TRBJ1-1): ETGVTQSPTHLIKTRGQQVTLRCSSQSGHNTVSWYQQALGQGPQFIFQYYREEENGRGNFPPRFSGLQFPNYSSELNVNALELDDSALYLCATRDRGKGTEAFFGQGTRLTVV.

A remark on this clone: An end of the junction does not agree with germline; a read error may underlie this. This chain's CDR3 is CAGSSGLSYEQYF. In DNA, the CDR3 is TGTGCCGGCAGCAGTGGGCTCTCCTACGAGCAGTACTTC. The J gene is TRBJ2-7, the V gene TRBV28; no clear D gene. Germline CDR1 and CDR2: MDHEN and SYDVKM. The CDR3 runs to 13 residues.

The chain links TRBV3-1 (or the pseudogene TRBV3-2) to TRBJ1-2; 7 bases agree with TRBD1. The CDR3 runs to 16 residues. J was trimmed by 5 bases and V by 0 bases; bases with no gene match: 9. Germline lookup yields CDR1 LGHDT and CDR2 YNNKEL (reference sequence). For the CDR3, the DNA is TGTGCCAGCAGCCAAGATCGCCGGGACAGACTTTATGGCTACACCTTC. Its protein product is CASSQDRRDRLYGYTF.

As regards this clone: The sample contains more than one DNA sequence encoding this CDR3. The chain couples TRBV7-9 to TRBJ2-1; 9 nucleotides align to TRBD2. The CDR3 is 16 amino acids. The trim removed 0 bases at V and 4 bases at J, leaving 4 bases unmatched. The germline CDR1 and CDR2 sequences are SEHNR and FQNEAQ (reference sequence). CDR3 amino acids: CASSLALAGTYNEQFF. The CDR3 nucleotides are TGTGCCAGCAGCTTAGCTCTAGCGGGAACGTACAATGAGCAGTTCTTC.

This chain connects TRBV10-2 to TRBJ1-4, with D tentatively TRBD1 (5 bases). Trimming took 6 bases from V and 7 from J, leaving 12 bases between them. The CDR3 contains 13 residues. Germline lookup yields CDR1 WSHSY and CDR2 SAAADI. CDR3 nucleotide sequence: TGCGCCAGCAGAGCAGACGGGGGTGAAAAACTGTTTTTT. Translating gives CASRADGGEKLFF.

The chain joins TRBV12-5 to TRBJ1-5; D unresolved. The CDR3 has 13 amino acids. Germline loops: CDR1 LGHNT, CDR2 FRNRAP. The V gene lost 3 bases and the J gene lost 7 bases, with 10 bases spanning the gap. The CDR3 reads CASGFGEGQPQHF. The CDR3 bases are TGTGCTAGTGGTTTCGGGGAAGGCCAGCCCCAGCATTTT. The full variable domain, with the rest looked up from reference TRBV12-5 and TRBJ1-5, is DARVTQTPRHKVTEMGQEVTMRCQPILGHNTVFWYRQTMMQGLELLAYFRNRAPLDDSGMPKDRFSAEMPDATLATLKIQPSEPRDSAVYFCASGFGEGQPQHFGDGTRLSIL.

The chain employs TRBV24-1 and TRBJ2-1; 12 bases fit TRBD2. V dropped 6 bases and J dropped 5; count of bases not matched to a gene: 10. This CDR3 contains 17 residues. CDR1 and CDR2 (germline): KGHDR, SFDVKD. The CDR3, as DNA: TGTGCCACCAGTCTCTCGGCTAGCGGGAGGGCCAACAATGAGCAGTTCTTC. It translates to CATSLSASGRANNEQFF.

The rearrangement uses TRBV30 and TRBJ1-2; D gene ambiguous. The CDR3 spans 12 residues. Trimming shortened V by 2 bases and J by 8 bases, and 12 bases separated the two germline ends. Germline V lookup: CDR1 GTSNPN, CDR2 SVGIG (reference sequence). The CDR3 DNA reads as TGTGCCTGGAGTACTCCCCGGTGGGGCTACACCTTC. Translation gives CAWSTPRWGYTF.

V and J are TRBV20-1 and TRBJ2-5; 10 bases match TRBD2. Germline V gene lookup returns CDR1 DFQATT and CDR2 SNEGSKA (reference sequence). The V and J ends lost 3 bases and 2 bases, in that order; junction bases with no gene match: 9. This CDR3 has 16 residues. The chain's CDR3 is CSASLLAGVSQETQYF. In nucleotides, the CDR3 is TGCAGTGCTAGTCTTCTAGCGGGGGTCTCTCAAGAGACCCAGTACTTC.